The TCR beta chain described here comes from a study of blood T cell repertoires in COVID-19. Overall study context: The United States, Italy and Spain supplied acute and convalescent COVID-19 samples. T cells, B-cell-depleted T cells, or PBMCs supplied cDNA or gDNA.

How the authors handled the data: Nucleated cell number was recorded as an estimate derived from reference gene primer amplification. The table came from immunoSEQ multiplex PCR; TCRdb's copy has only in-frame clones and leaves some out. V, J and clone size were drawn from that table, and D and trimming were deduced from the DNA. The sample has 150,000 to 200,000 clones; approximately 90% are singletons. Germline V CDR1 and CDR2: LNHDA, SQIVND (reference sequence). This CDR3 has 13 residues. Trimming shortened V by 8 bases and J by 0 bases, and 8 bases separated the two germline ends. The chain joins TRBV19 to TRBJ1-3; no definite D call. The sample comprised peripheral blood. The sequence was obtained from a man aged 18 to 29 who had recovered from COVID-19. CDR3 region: CASDTSSGNTIYF. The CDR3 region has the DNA TGTGCCAGTGACACCTCCTCTGGAAACACCATATATTTT.